This T cell receptor beta chain is from a study of long-term antiretroviral therapy in people with HIV. For the study at large: The earliest samples came about a decade before the 2015 immediate-ART recommendation. The study, taken as a whole, reports: Dominating the repertoire at all time points were the clones that expanded before ART.

The CDR3 is 14 amino acids. Germline values: CDR1 SQVTM, CDR2 ANQGSEA. V trimming: 2 bases; J trimming: 6 bases; junction bases outside the gene matches: 7. About this clone: Its antigen is unknown.

The assay used was immunoSEQ (version v3.0), run at survey level. Assay used: immunoSEQ multiplex PCR; TCRdb lists only in-frame clones, some missing. The table lists 35,000 to 40,000 clones, roughly 76% of them singletons. The receptor's source is a man aged 18 to 30 with HIV. The starting material was unsorted PBMCs, obtained 1.5 years after starting antiretroviral therapy. This sequence joins TRBV29-1 and TRBJ2-1; TRBD1 matches 7 bases. The CDR3: CSVERDSVTNEQFF. DNA for the CDR3: TGCAGCGTTGAACGGGACAGCGTGACCAATGAGCAGTTCTTC.